These 6 T cell receptor beta chains came from one sample sequenced in a study of blood T cell repertoires in COVID-19. Measured with immunoSEQ multiplex PCR; TCRdb has only the in-frame clones, and not every one. This table holds 120,000 to 150,000 clones, around 84% found once. The material sequenced was PBMCs or T cells enriched from blood (not recorded which). These receptors originate from a woman between 50 and 59 years old who had been exposed to COVID-19.

This chain connects TRBV29-1 to TRBJ2-7; the match to TRBD1 covers 9 bases. Germline CDR1 and CDR2: SQVTM and ANQGSEA. Unmatched junction bases numbered 0, after V lost 6 bases and J lost 0 bases. The CDR3 is 12 residues long. CDR3 in DNA: TGCAGCGTGGGACAGGGCTCCTACGAGCAGTACTTC. Translation gives CSVGQGSYEQYF.

The gene calls are TRBV6-2 or TRBV6-3 and TRBJ2-7; 9 nucleotides match TRBD1. CDR1 is MNHEY and CDR2 is SVGEGT in the germline V gene. The CDR3 covers 14 residues. Trimming cost V 4 bases and J 5 bases; bases outside gene matches: 6. CDR3 sequence: CASSFSGTGHEQYF. The CDR3 DNA reads as TGTGCCAGCAGTTTCTCCGGGACAGGGCACGAGCAGTACTTC.

In nucleotides, the CDR3 is TGTGCCAGTAGTCCCGCGTCTGGCATTCAGTACTTC. It translates to CASSPASGIQYF. The chain recombines TRBV19 with TRBJ2-4; D ambiguous. The germline gives CDR1 LNHDA, CDR2 SQIVND (reference sequence). The CDR3 consists of 12 residues. The V gene lost 5 bases and the J gene lost 9 bases, with 11 bases spanning the gap. Full variable domain (outside the CDR3, taken from reference TRBV19 and TRBJ2-4): DGGITQSPKYLFRKEGQNVTLSCEQNLNHDAMYWYRQDPGQGLRLIYYSQIVNDFQKGDIAEGYSVSREKKESFPLTVTSAQKNPTAFYLCASSPASGIQYFGAGTRLSVL.

This chain joins TRBV7-9 and TRBJ2-6, with 11 bases aligning to TRBD1. This CDR3 is built from 16 residues. Trimming at V came to 11 bases and at J to 6 bases, leaving 12 bases not matched to a gene. Germline V lookup: CDR1 SEHNR, CDR2 FQNEAQ (reference sequence). CDR3 amino acids: CACNRGQGDMANVLTF. The DNA of the CDR3 is TGTGCCTGCAATCGGGGACAGGGGGATATGGCCAACGTCCTGACTTTC.

This clone appeared a single time. The J gene is TRBJ2-3, the V gene TRBV5-4; TRBD2 matches at 8 bases. V lost 1 base to trimming and J lost 1 base; unmatched junction nucleotides: 5. The CDR3 runs 16 residues. Germline CDR1 reads SGHNT; CDR2 reads YYREEE (reference sequence). The CDR3, as DNA: TGTGCCAGCAGCTTGTCCCAGACTAGCGGCACAGATACGCAGTATTTT. Protein product: CASSLSQTSGTDTQYF.

The chain carries TRBV5-8 and TRBJ1-5; tentatively, D is TRBD1 (5 bases). The V gene lost 0 bases and the J gene lost 5 bases, with 15 bases spanning the gap. From germline, CDR1 is SGHTS and CDR2 YDEGEE. This CDR3 contains 16 residues. The CDR3 spells CASSLGWPRGDQPQHF. In nucleotides, the CDR3 is TGTGCCAGCAGCTTGGGGTGGCCCCGGGGGGATCAGCCCCAGCATTTT.